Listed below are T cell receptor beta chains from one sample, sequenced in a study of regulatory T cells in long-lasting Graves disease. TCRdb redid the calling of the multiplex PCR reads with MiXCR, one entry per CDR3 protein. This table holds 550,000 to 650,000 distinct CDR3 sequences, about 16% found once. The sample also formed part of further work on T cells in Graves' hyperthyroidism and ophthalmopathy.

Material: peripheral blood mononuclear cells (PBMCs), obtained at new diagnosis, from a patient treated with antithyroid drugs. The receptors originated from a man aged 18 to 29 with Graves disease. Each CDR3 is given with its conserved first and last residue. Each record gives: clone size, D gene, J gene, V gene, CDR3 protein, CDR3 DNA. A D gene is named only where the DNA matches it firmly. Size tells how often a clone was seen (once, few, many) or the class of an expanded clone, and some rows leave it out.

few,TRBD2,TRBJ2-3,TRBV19,CASSSTSGTPTDTQYF,TGTGCCAGTAGTTCAACTAGCGGGACCCCCACAGATACGCAGTATTTT
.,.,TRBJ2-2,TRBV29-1,CSVSPDNTGELFF,TGCAGCGTTAGCCCAGATAACACCGGGGAGCTGTTTTTT
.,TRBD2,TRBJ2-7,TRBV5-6,CASSGGSSGRDYEQYF,TGTGCCAGCAGCGGGGGGTCTAGCGGGAGGGACTACGAGCAGTACTTC
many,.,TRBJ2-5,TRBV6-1,CASRRADQETQYF,TGTGCCAGCAGAAGGGCCGACCAAGAGACCCAGTACTTC
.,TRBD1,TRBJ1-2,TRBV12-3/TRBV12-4,CASIAQGAYGYTF,TGTGCCAGCATCGCACAGGGGGCCTATGGCTACACCTTC
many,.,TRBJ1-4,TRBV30,CAWSPRDEKLFF,TGTGCCTGGAGTCCCAGGGATGAAAAACTGTTTTTT
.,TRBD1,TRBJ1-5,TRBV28,CASSFPGQDNQPQHF,TGTGCCAGCAGTTTTCCGGGACAGGACAATCAGCCCCAGCATTTT
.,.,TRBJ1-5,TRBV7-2,CASSQEGSNQPQHF,TGTGCCAGCAGCCAAGAGGGAAGCAATCAGCCCCAGCATTTT
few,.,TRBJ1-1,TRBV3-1,CASSQGPGKEAFF,TGTGCCAGCAGCCAAGGACCCGGAAAAGAAGCTTTCTTT
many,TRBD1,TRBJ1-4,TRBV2,CASRGTGPWDEKLFF,TGTGCCAGCAGAGGGACAGGGCCGTGGGATGAAAAACTGTTTTTT
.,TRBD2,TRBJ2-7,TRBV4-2,CASSPEETSGFYEQYF,TGTGCCAGCAGCCCAGAGGAGACTAGCGGGTTCTACGAGCAGTACTTC
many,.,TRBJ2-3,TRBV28,CASSRGLSSTDTQYF,TGTGCCAGCAGTAGGGGCCTAAGTAGCACAGATACGCAGTATTTT
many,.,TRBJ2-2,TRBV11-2,CASSEFGELFF,TGTGCCAGCAGCGAGTTTGGGGAGCTGTTTTTT
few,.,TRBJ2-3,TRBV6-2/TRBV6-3,CASSLTGDLQVTQYF,TGTGCCAGCAGTTTGACCGGGGATCTCCAGGTTACGCAGTATTTT
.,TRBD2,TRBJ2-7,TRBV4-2,CASSQVTGGSRKQYF,TGTGCCAGCAGCCAAGTGACGGGCGGGAGCCGAAAGCAGTACTTC
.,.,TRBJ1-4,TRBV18,CASSPGEGEKLFF,TGTGCCAGCTCACCAGGGGAGGGTGAAAAACTGTTTTTT
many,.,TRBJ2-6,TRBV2,CATREGSGANVLTF,TGTGCCACCAGAGAAGGCTCTGGGGCCAACGTCCTGACTTTC
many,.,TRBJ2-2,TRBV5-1,CASRDGTIANTGELFF,TGCGCCAGTAGAGACGGAACGATTGCGAACACCGGGGAGCTGTTTTTT
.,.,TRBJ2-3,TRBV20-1,CSARRPTSTDTQYF,TGCAGTGCTAGACGCCCGACTAGCACAGATACGCAGTATTTT
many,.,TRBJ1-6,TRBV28,CASSHRLYNSPLHF,TGTGCCAGCAGCCACCGCCTATATAATTCACCCCTCCACTTT
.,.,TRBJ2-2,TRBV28,CASSLGGGAAGELFF,TGTGCCAGCAGTTTAGGTGGGGGGGCTGCCGGGGAGCTGTTTTTT
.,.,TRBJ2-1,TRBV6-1,CAGSGEQFF,TGTGCCGGCTCGGGTGAGCAGTTCTTC